The 2 T cell receptor beta chains reported below all come from one sample, sequenced in a study of cytomegalovirus exposure and HLA in healthy donors. Data came from immunoSEQ multiplex PCR; TCRdb stores just in-frame clones and leaves some out. This table has about 160,000 clones, over 85% appearing once. The material sequenced was PBMCs. The origin of the receptors is a man aged 18 to 30 in good health and CMV-seropositive.

This clone showed up just once. V gene TRBV5-4 combines with J gene TRBJ2-7; 8 positions agree with TRBD2. The CDR3 extends over 14 amino acids. J lost 3 bases, V lost 4 bases, and 6 bases had no gene match. Germline CDR1 reads SGHNT; CDR2 reads YYREEE (reference sequence). The DNA for the CDR3 is TGTGCCAGCAGCCCGAGCGGGACTAGCTACGAGCAGTACTTC. It encodes CASSPSGTSYEQYF.

The rearrangement links TRBV29-1 to TRBJ2-4; D possibly corresponds to TRBD2 (6 bases). CDR3 length: 15 amino acids. Trimming pared 6 bases from V and 1 base from J, leaving 16 bases between. Germline lookup yields CDR1 SQVTM and CDR2 ANQGSEA. CDR3 region: CSVSIGTLAKNIQYF. CDR3 coding DNA: TGCAGCGTCTCTATCGGGACTCTCGCCAAAAACATTCAGTACTTC.